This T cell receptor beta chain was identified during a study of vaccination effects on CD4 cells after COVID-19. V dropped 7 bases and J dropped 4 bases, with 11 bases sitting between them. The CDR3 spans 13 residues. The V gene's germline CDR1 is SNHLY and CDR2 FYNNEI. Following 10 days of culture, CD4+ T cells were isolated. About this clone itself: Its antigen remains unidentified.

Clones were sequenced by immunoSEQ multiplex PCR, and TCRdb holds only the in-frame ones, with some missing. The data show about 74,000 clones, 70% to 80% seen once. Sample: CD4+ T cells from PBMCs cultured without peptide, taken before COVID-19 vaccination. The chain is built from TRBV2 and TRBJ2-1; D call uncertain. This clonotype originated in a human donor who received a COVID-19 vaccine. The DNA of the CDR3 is TGTGCCAGCAACTACCGAGAATACAATGAGCAGTTCTTC. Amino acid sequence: CASNYREYNEQFF.